This TCR beta chain was profiled in a study of T cell responses to AZD1222 COVID-19 vaccine. Profiled with immunoSEQ multiplex PCR; TCRdb holds only in-frame clones, not every one. The sample consists of some 140,000 clones, 85% to 90% of them appearing once. In regard to this clone: Its cognate antigen is unknown.

Study conclusions and caveats: Regions 160-218 and 743-854 held dominance among vaccine-associated CD4 TCRs, which spanned spike.

Germline V gives CDR1 LGHDT, CDR2 YNNKEL (reference sequence). Trimming left V 3 bases short and J 4 bases short, with 10 bases between. The CDR3 is 14 residues long. This chain links TRBV3-1 (or the pseudogene TRBV3-2) with TRBJ1-5, with D possibly TRBD1 on 6 matching bases. Here the sequenced sample was peripheral blood, taken on day 0 of MenACWY control vaccination. The clonotype comes from an adult in good health. The CDR3, as DNA: TGTGCCAGCAGCCAGGGGGCACTAAATCAGCCCCAGCATTTT. Translating it yields CASSQGALNQPQHF.